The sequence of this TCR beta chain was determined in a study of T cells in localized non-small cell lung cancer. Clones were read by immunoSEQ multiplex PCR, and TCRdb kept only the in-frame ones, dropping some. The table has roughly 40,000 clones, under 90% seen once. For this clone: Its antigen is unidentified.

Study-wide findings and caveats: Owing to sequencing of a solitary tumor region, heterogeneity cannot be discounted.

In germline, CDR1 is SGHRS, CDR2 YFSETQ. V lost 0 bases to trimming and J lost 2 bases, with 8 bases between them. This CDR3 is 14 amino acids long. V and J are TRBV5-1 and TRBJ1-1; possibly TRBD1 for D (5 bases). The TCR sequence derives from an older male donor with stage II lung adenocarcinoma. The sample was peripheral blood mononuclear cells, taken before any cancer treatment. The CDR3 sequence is CASSLVGLNTEAFF. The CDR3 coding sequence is TGCGCCAGCAGCTTGGTGGGGCTTAACACTGAAGCTTTCTTT. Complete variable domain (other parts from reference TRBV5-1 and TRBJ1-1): KAGVTQTPRYLIKTRGQQVTLSCSPISGHRSVSWYQQTPGQGLQFLFEYFSETQRNKGNFPGRFSGRQFSNSRSEMNVSTLELGDSALYLCASSLVGLNTEAFFGQGTRLTVV.